The rows below give T cell receptor beta chains drawn from one sample of a study of OX40 agonist ivuxolimab in advanced cancers. Clones were sequenced by immunoSEQ multiplex PCR, and TCRdb holds only the in-frame ones, with some missing. The repertoire has 50,000 to 70,000 clones, around 78% of them found once; the top ten carry approximately 2.8%. The sequenced sample was CD4+ or CD8+ T cells sorted from blood, obtained in a trial of the OX40 agonist ivuxolimab. These receptors originate from an adult with an advanced solid tumor such as melanoma, head and neck, liver or kidney cancer. Both conserved end residues are part of each CDR3. D genes are given only for firm matches. Size is omitted from some rows. Given values are once, few, many or a class for expanded clones.

size: -
D: -
V: TRBV6-5
J: TRBJ2-7
CDR3: CASSYSQGHYEQYF
DNA: TGTGCCAGCAGTTACTCACAGGGACATTACGAGCAGTACTTC

size: once
D: -
V: TRBV6-1
J: TRBJ1-5
CDR3: CASSEGRGNQPQHF
DNA: TGTGCCAGCAGTGAAGGGCGTGGCAATCAGCCCCAGCATTTT

size: few
D: TRBD1
V: TRBV12-5
J: TRBJ1-6
CDR3: CASGSLDPGQGGSSYNSPLHF
DNA: TGTGCTAGTGGTTCCCTAGACCCGGGACAGGGGGGAAGCTCCTATAATTCACCCCTCCACTTT

size: -
D: TRBD1
V: TRBV19
J: TRBJ1-5
CDR3: CASSIFGTGGEPQHF
DNA: TGTGCCAGTAGTATTTTCGGGACAGGGGGCGAGCCCCAGCATTTT

size: -
D: TRBD2
V: TRBV30
J: TRBJ2-5
CDR3: CALGLAGSLYQETQYF
DNA: TGTGCCTTGGGACTAGCGGGGTCCCTTTACCAAGAGACCCAGTACTTC

size: -
D: -
V: TRBV5-1
J: TRBJ2-5
CDR3: CASSLAPGSQETQYF
DNA: TGCGCCAGCAGCTTGGCCCCCGGATCTCAAGAGACCCAGTACTTC

size: -
D: -
V: TRBV4-3
J: TRBJ2-3
CDR3: CASSQGSTDTDTQYF
DNA: TGCGCCAGCAGCCAAGGCTCGACAGACACAGATACGCAGTATTTT

size: -
D: TRBD2
V: TRBV5-1
J: TRBJ2-3
CDR3: CASSTRGGRTDTQYF
DNA: TGCGCCAGCAGCACACGGGGGGGCCGGACAGATACGCAGTATTTT

size: -
D: TRBD1
V: TRBV19
J: TRBJ1-2
CDR3: CASSPEPGQLYGYTF
DNA: TGTGCCAGTAGTCCCGAACCGGGACAGCTCTATGGCTACACCTTC

size: -
D: TRBD1
V: TRBV2
J: TRBJ2-7
CDR3: CASSQRDRGPYEQYF
DNA: TGTGCCAGCAGTCAGAGGGACAGGGGGCCCTACGAGCAGTACTTC

size: -
D: -
V: TRBV6-6
J: TRBJ2-1
CDR3: CASSYSSVGGNEQFF
DNA: TGTGCCAGCAGTTACTCGAGCGTAGGGGGCAATGAGCAGTTCTTC

size: -
D: TRBD1
V: TRBV4-3
J: TRBJ2-1
CDR3: CASSQDPWGQVHNEQFF
DNA: TGCGCCAGCAGCCAAGACCCCTGGGGACAGGTACACAATGAGCAGTTCTTC

size: -
D: -
V: TRBV6-6
J: TRBJ1-5
CDR3: CASRGGALQPQHF
DNA: TGTGCCAGCAGGGGGGGGGCTTTGCAGCCCCAGCATTTT

size: once
D: TRBD1
V: TRBV29-1
J: TRBJ2-2
CDR3: CSVKNKGAGGYGGELFF
DNA: TGCAGCGTTAAAAATAAGGGCGCAGGGGGCTACGGCGGGGAGCTGTTTTTT

size: -
D: TRBD1
V: TRBV18
J: TRBJ1-4
CDR3: CASSQTGVRGEKLFF
DNA: TGTGCCAGCTCACAAACAGGGGTGAGAGGTGAAAAACTGTTTTTT

size: -
D: -
V: TRBV30
J: TRBJ2-2
CDR3: CAWSQGNPNTGELFF
DNA: TGTGCCTGGAGTCAGGGGAACCCTAACACCGGGGAGCTGTTTTTT

size: -
D: -
V: TRBV6-1
J: TRBJ2-5
CDR3: CASKTVQETQYF
DNA: TGTGCCAGCAAGACAGTACAAGAGACCCAGTACTTC

size: -
D: -
V: TRBV30
J: TRBJ1-2
CDR3: CAWRLGKYYGYTF
DNA: TGTGCCTGGAGACTTGGAAAGTACTATGGCTACACCTTC

size: -
D: -
V: TRBV11-3
J: TRBJ2-5
CDR3: CASSEEGETQYF
DNA: TGTGCCAGCAGCGAGGAAGGGGAGACCCAGTACTTC

size: -
D: -
V: TRBV5-1
J: TRBJ2-1
CDR3: CASSPEVGSHRLDEQFF
DNA: TGCGCCAGCAGCCCCGAGGTCGGATCTCACCGACTCGATGAGCAGTTCTTC

size: -
D: -
V: TRBV6-5
J: TRBJ2-7
CDR3: CASSLGFSSYEQYF
DNA: TGTGCCAGCAGTCTGGGGTTCAGCTCCTACGAGCAGTACTTC

size: -
D: -
V: TRBV7-2
J: TRBJ2-7
CDR3: CASSLAQSYEQYF
DNA: TGTGCCAGCAGCTTAGCCCAGTCCTACGAGCAGTACTTC

size: -
D: -
V: TRBV11-2
J: TRBJ1-4
CDR3: CASSQKRKLFF
DNA: TGTGCCAGCAGCCAAAAGAGAAAACTGTTTTTT

size: once
D: TRBD2
V: TRBV29-1
J: TRBJ2-5
CDR3: CSVELGGGFQETQYF
DNA: TGCAGCGTTGAGCTGGGCGGGGGGTTCCAAGAGACCCAGTACTTC

size: -
D: -
V: TRBV6-5
J: TRBJ1-6
CDR3: CASSEQDNSPLHF
DNA: TGTGCCAGCAGTGAGCAGGATAATTCACCCCTCCACTTT

size: -
D: -
V: TRBV5-4
J: TRBJ1-2
CDR3: CASRHIPRVVGYTF
DNA: TGTGCCAGCAGACACATTCCCAGGGTCGTTGGCTACACCTTC

size: -
D: TRBD2
V: TRBV7-9
J: TRBJ2-1
CDR3: CASKSRGLAGANYNEQFF
DNA: TGTGCCAGCAAATCTCGAGGACTAGCGGGGGCCAACTACAATGAGCAGTTCTTC

size: -
D: -
V: TRBV2
J: TRBJ2-1
CDR3: CASSVRGHEQFF
DNA: TGTGCCAGCAGTGTCAGGGGACATGAGCAGTTCTTC